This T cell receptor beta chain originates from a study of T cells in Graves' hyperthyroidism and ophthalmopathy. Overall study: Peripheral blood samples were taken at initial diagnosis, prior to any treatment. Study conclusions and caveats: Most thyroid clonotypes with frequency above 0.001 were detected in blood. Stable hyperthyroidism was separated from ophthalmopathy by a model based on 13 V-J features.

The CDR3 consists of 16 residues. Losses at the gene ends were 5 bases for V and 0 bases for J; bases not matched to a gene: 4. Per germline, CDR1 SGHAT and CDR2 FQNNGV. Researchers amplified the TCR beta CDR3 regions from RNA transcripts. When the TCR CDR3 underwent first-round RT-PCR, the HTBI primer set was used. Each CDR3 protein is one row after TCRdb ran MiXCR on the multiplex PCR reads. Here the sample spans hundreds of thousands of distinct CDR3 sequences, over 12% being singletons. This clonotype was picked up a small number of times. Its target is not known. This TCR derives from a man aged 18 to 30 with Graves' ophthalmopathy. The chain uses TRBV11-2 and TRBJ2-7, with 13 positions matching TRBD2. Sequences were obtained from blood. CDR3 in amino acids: CASSPGLAGLSYEQYF. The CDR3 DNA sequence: TGTGCCAGCAGCCCGGGACTAGCGGGGCTCTCCTACGAGCAGTACTTC.